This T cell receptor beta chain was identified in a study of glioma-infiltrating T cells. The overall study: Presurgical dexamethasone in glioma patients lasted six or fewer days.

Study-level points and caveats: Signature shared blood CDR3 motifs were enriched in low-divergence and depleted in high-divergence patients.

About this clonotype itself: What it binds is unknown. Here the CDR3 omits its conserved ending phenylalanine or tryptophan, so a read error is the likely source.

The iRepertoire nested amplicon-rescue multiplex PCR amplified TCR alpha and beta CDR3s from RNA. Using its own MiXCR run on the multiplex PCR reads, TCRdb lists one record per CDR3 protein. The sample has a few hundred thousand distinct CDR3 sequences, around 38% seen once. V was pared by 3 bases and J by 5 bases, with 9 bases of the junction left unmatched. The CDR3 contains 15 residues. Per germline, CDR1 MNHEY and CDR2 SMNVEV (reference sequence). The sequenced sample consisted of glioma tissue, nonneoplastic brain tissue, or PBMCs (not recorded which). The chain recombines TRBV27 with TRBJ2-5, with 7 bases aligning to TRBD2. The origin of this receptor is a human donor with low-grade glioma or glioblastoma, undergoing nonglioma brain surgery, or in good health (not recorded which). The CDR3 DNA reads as TGTGCCAGCAGTTTCATATCTAGCGGTGGGGAGACCCAGTACTCC. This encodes CASSFISSGGETQYS.